This is a list of T cell receptor beta chains from one sample in a study of blood T cells in healthy people across ages. TCRdb re-called the 5' RACE reads through MiXCR, storing one row per CDR3 protein. This sample has 850,000 to 1,300,000 distinct CDR3 sequences; 45% occur once, and the top ten carry approximately 17%. Sample: blood. The receptors derive from an older woman in good health. CDR3s include the opening cysteine and the closing phenylalanine or tryptophan. The D gene is left open where the match is weak. A clone size is listed for some rows: how often the clone was seen (once, few, many), or a class if it is expanded.

V: TRBV7-8
J: TRBJ2-3
size: .
D: .
DNA: TGTGCCAGCAGTAACCCAGGCTGGGCAGATACGCAGTATTTT
CDR3: CASSNPGWADTQYF

V: TRBV20-1
J: TRBJ2-7
size: .
D: .
DNA: TGCAGTGCTAGGCTCTTCGGGAGAGGAGGCGAGCAGTACTTC
CDR3: CSARLFGRGGEQYF

V: TRBV30
J: TRBJ1-1
size: once
D: .
DNA: TGTGCCTGGAGGGGGGACCCGAACACTGAAGCTTTCTTT
CDR3: CAWRGDPNTEAFF

V: TRBV27
J: TRBJ2-4
size: .
D: TRBD1
DNA: TGTGCCAGCAGTTTAGCCGGACAGGGGTTTAACATTCAGTACTTC
CDR3: CASSLAGQGFNIQYF

V: TRBV9
J: TRBJ2-7
size: .
D: TRBD1
DNA: TGTGCCAGCAGTGACGACAGGGCCCTCAATAATGAGCAGTACTTC
CDR3: CASSDDRALNNEQYF

V: TRBV2
J: TRBJ2-1
size: few
D: TRBD1
DNA: TGTGCCAGCAGTATCCGACAGGGATCCAATGAGCAGTTCTTC
CDR3: CASSIRQGSNEQFF

V: TRBV4-1
J: TRBJ2-1
size: .
D: TRBD2
DNA: TGCGCCAGCAGCCAAGACGGCGCGGGAGGCCTCTACAATGAGCAGTTCTTC
CDR3: CASSQDGAGGLYNEQFF

V: TRBV12-3/TRBV12-4
J: TRBJ2-1
size: .
D: TRBD2
DNA: TGTGCCAGCAGTTTACGGGGGGTCCAGGAGACCCAGTTCTTC
CDR3: CASSLRGVQETQFF

V: TRBV14
J: TRBJ2-7
size: few
D: .
DNA: TGTGCCAGCAGCCAAGATAAGGCCCAGGGGGGATCCTACGAGCAGTACTTC
CDR3: CASSQDKAQGGSYEQYF

V: TRBV12-3/TRBV12-4
J: TRBJ2-1
size: .
D: .
DNA: TGTGCCAGCAGTTTAACCAGGGCATACAATGAGCAGTTCTTC
CDR3: CASSLTRAYNEQFF

V: TRBV28
J: TRBJ2-7
size: few
D: TRBD2
DNA: TGTGCCAGCAGGGAACTAGCGGTTTCCTACGAGCAGTACTTC
CDR3: CASRELAVSYEQYF

V: TRBV27
J: TRBJ2-1
size: .
D: TRBD2
DNA: TGTGCCAGCAGTAGCGGGAACCACAATGAGCAGTTCTTC
CDR3: CASSSGNHNEQFF

V: TRBV18
J: TRBJ2-6
size: .
D: .
DNA: TGTGCCAGCTCACCCAAGGACTCTGGGGCCAACGTCCTGACTTTC
CDR3: CASSPKDSGANVLTF

V: TRBV7-3
J: TRBJ2-5
size: .
D: .
DNA: TGTGCCAGCAGCTTGGGGGCCGGGCTCTTGGAGACCCAGTACTTC
CDR3: CASSLGAGLLETQYF

V: TRBV12-3/TRBV12-4
J: TRBJ2-7
size: .
D: TRBD1
DNA: TGTGCCAGCAGTCAGGGACAGGGCGAGAACGAGCAGTACTTC
CDR3: CASSQGQGENEQYF